Below, one T cell receptor (beta chain) is given with its context. An end of the junction does not agree with germline; a read error may underlie this. The sample holds other DNA sequences that translate to the same CDR3. In the PCR, 60 Vbeta and 13 Jbeta primers were used. Profiled with immunoSEQ multiplex PCR; TCRdb holds only in-frame clones, not every one. This table has 150,000 to 200,000 clones, around 75% appearing once. CDR3 size: 15 residues. Germline V CDR1 and CDR2: SGHRS, YFSETQ. The source of the sample is a study of cytomegalovirus exposure and HLA in healthy donors. This sequence originates from a woman in her 30s in good health and CMV-seropositive. The sample taken for sequencing was PBMCs. The chain couples TRBV5-1 to TRBJ2-5; 8 bases are shared with TRBD2. Here the CDR3 DNA reads TGTGCCAGCAGCTTGGCCGGGAGGGGGCAAGAGACCCAGTACTTC. Residues: CASSLAGRGQETQYF.